These 15 T cell receptor beta chains were sequenced from one sample in a study of T cells in Graves' hyperthyroidism and ophthalmopathy. Using RNA transcripts as the source, TCR beta CDR3 regions were amplified. The TCR CDR3 first-round RT-PCR relied on the HTBI primer set. TCRdb itself ran the multiplex PCR reads through MiXCR, one entry per CDR3 protein. The profile shows around 450,000 distinct CDR3 sequences, roughly 15% of them singletons. The sequenced sample consisted of blood. The receptors shown here come from a woman younger than 35 with Graves' hyperthyroidism.

In this sample, this clonotype turned up a few times. V usage is TRBV10-3 and J usage is TRBJ1-1; D gene ambiguous. The CDR3 consists of 13 residues. V was clipped by 2 bases and J by 2 bases, with 6 bases between them. Germline-derived CDR1 and CDR2 are ENHRY and SYGVKD. The CDR3 reads CAISEGLNTEAFF. The CDR3 nucleotides are TGTGCCATCAGTGAGGGACTCAACACTGAAGCTTTCTTT.

This clonotype was detected many times. V usage is TRBV6-2 or TRBV6-3 and J usage is TRBJ2-7; D is ambiguous. CDR1 is MNHEY, CDR2 SVGEGT, per germline. The CDR3 covers 17 residues. V was pared by 3 bases and J by 5 bases, with 23 bases between. CDR3 nucleotide sequence: TGTGCCAGCAGTTATATTGGAAGGTCGTTCGTTGTCCACGAGCAGTACTTC. Its translation is CASSYIGRSFVVHEQYF.

This clonotype was seen repeatedly, ten times or more. The chain is built from TRBV11-2 and TRBJ1-1, with 9 bases identical to TRBD1. The CDR3 contains 17 residues. Germline CDR1 reads SGHAT; CDR2 reads FQNNGV. Trimming took 4 bases from V and 4 from J; bases not matched to a gene: 13. In nucleotides, the CDR3 is TGTGCCAGCAGCTCGAGAACAGGGGGCGCAAAGGGCACTGAAGCTTTCTTT. It specifies CASSSRTGGAKGTEAFF.

This clonotype was seen many times. The chain employs TRBV3-1 and TRBJ2-3; possibly TRBD2 for D (6 bases). V was pared by 5 bases and J by 5 bases, with 14 bases between. Per germline, CDR1 LGHDT and CDR2 YNNKEL (reference sequence). CDR3 length equals 14 residues. CDR3 region: CASSTGLSRDTQYF. In DNA form, the CDR3 reads TGTGCCAGCAGCACGGGACTCAGTCGAGATACGCAGTATTTT.

As for this clonotype: It may be a read error: a sequence one base away is much more abundant. This chain links TRBV20-1 with TRBJ2-7; D might be TRBD1 or TRBD2, each matching 5 bases. The CDR3 contains 14 residues. From germline, CDR1 is DFQATT and CDR2 SNEGSKA (reference sequence). The V and J ends lost 7 bases and 0 bases respectively, with 16 bases between them. The CDR3 DNA follows: TGCAGTGTCTCAACTAGGGGCATCTCCTACGAGCAGTACTTC. It translates to CSVSTRGISYEQYF.

In regard to this clonotype: A junction end diverges from the germline sequence, so it may reflect a read error. V usage is TRBV6-5 and J usage is TRBJ1-1; unclear D gene. This CDR3 is built from 13 residues. CDR1 is MNHEY, CDR2 SVGAGI, per germline. CDR3 residues: CASSYSLNTGAFF. The CDR3 coding sequence is TGTGCCAGCAGTTACAGCTTGAACACTGGAGCTTTCTTT.

This clonotype was observed at least ten times. This chain links TRBV5-1 with TRBJ1-1; no clear D gene. Trimming took off 0 bases at V and 3 bases at J, with 6 bases between the two ends. Looked up from germline, CDR1 is SGHRS and CDR2 is YFSETQ. This CDR3 contains 13 residues. This CDR3 is CASSLDGDTEAFF. In nucleotides, the CDR3 is TGCGCCAGCAGCTTGGACGGGGACACTGAAGCTTTCTTT.

CDR3: CASSESGGLEVNEQFF. The DNA for the CDR3 is TGCGCCAGCAGTGAGTCTGGTGGTCTAGAGGTCAATGAGCAGTTCTTC. The J gene is TRBJ2-1, the V gene TRBV10-1; D is unresolved. The germline V gene has CDR1 WNHNN and CDR2 SYGVQD (reference sequence). The CDR3 has 16 amino acids. Trimming shortened V by 0 bases and J by 6 bases, and 15 bases separated the two germline ends.

This clonotype appeared many times. The J gene is TRBJ2-3, the V gene TRBV28, with no clear D. The CDR3 runs 17 residues. The germline CDR1 and CDR2 sequences are MDHEN and SYDVKM. With 6 bases removed from V and 0 bases from J, the gap between germline ends came to 19 bases. In DNA, the CDR3 is TGTGCCAGCAGCCTAACCCGGTGGTCGACTAGCACAGATACGCAGTATTTT. It translates to CASSLTRWSTSTDTQYF.

This clonotype was found many times. The V call is TRBV12-3 or TRBV12-4, the J call TRBJ1-3, with D maybe TRBD1 (5 bases). V was pared by 3 bases and J by 0 bases, with 12 bases between. The CDR3 is made up of 16 amino acids. For the CDR3, the DNA is TGTGCCAGCAGTTTGGGACTCACGAGCTCTGGAAACACCATATATTTT. This encodes CASSLGLTSSGNTIYF.

This clonotype was counted a few times. A read error is possible here, since a much larger clone lies one base away. The rearrangement links TRBV6-5 to TRBJ1-1; TRBD1 matches 8 bases. This CDR3 is built from 12 residues. From germline, CDR1 is MNHEY and CDR2 SVGAGI. The CDR3 here is CASNYRGAEAFF. The DNA for the CDR3 is TGTGCCAGCAATTACAGGGGGGCTGAAGCTTTCTTT.

This clonotype was detected many times. The rearrangement links TRBV5-1 to TRBJ1-1, with 7 bases identical to TRBD1. CDR3 length equals 16 residues. Trimming cost V 4 bases and J 6 bases; bases outside gene matches: 15. Looked up from germline, CDR1 is SGHRS and CDR2 is YFSETQ. The CDR3 sequence is CASSPQGMQIEPEAFF. The CDR3 DNA sequence: TGCGCCAGCAGCCCACAGGGGATGCAAATAGAACCTGAAGCTTTCTTT.

This rearrangement joins TRBV11-2 to TRBJ2-1, with 9 bases that match TRBD2. V gave up 5 bases and J gave up 7 bases; unmatched junction bases: 9. This CDR3 has 15 amino acids. Germline loops: CDR1 SGHAT, CDR2 FQNNGV. CDR3 sequence reads: CASSLRTSAGNEQFF. The CDR3 DNA reads as TGTGCCAGCAGCCTCCGGACTAGCGCCGGTAATGAGCAGTTCTTC. Full variable domain (rest looked up from reference TRBV11-2 and TRBJ2-1): EAGVAQSPRYKIIEKRQSVAFWCNPISGHATLYWYQQILGQGPKLLIQFQNNGVVDDSQLPKDRFSAERLKGVDSTLKIQPAKLEDSAVYLCASSLRTSAGNEQFFGPGTRLTVL.

This clonotype came up many times. The CDR3 DNA sequence: TGTGCCAGCAGCTTCCTAGCGGGAGGAGTCTACGAGCAGTACTTC. Translating it yields CASSFLAGGVYEQYF. The J gene is TRBJ2-7, the V gene TRBV5-6; TRBD2 aligns across 11 bases. The CDR3 has 15 amino acids. CDR1 and CDR2 from the germline V gene are SGHDT and YYEEEE. V shed 2 bases and J 3 bases; nucleotides not matched to a gene: 4.

This clonotype was seen repeatedly, ten times or more. This sequence joins TRBV28 and TRBJ2-5; no definite D call. The CDR3 extends over 11 amino acids. V shed 2 bases and J shed 5 bases, with 3 bases lying between them. CDR1 is MDHEN and CDR2 is SYDVKM in the germline V gene. The CDR3 region is CASSLKETQYF. CDR3 bases: TGTGCCAGCAGTTTAAAGGAGACCCAGTACTTC.